The 11 T cell receptor beta chains presented below share a single source sample, sequenced in a study of blood T cell repertoires in COVID-19. TCRdb's copy holds only in-frame clones and misses some; the assay was immunoSEQ multiplex PCR. The sample gives hundreds of thousands of clones, over 75% of which show up once; about 9.9% is in the top ten. Sequenced material: PBMCs or T cells enriched from blood (not recorded which). The receptors originated from a middle-aged woman who had recovered from COVID-19.

This chain joins TRBV30 and TRBJ2-1; 10 bases align to TRBD1. Germline V CDR1 and CDR2: GTSNPN, SVGIG (reference sequence). Unmatched junction bases numbered 8, after V lost 5 bases and J lost 4 bases. This CDR3 has 15 amino acids. The DNA of the CDR3 is TGTGCCTGGGGCCCCAGGGACAGGGGTTACAATGAGCAGTTCTTC. Its protein product is CAWGPRDRGYNEQFF. The full variable domain, completed using reference TRBV30 and TRBJ2-1, is SQTIHQWPATLVQPVGSPLSLECTVEGTSNPNLYWYRQAAGRGLQLLFYSVGIGQISSEVPQNLSASRPQDRQFILSSKKLLLSDSGFYLCAWGPRDRGYNEQFFGPGTRLTVL.

The chain couples TRBV11-3 to TRBJ2-1; 13 bases line up with TRBD2. CDR3 length: 17 residues. The V gene end was trimmed by 4 bases and the J gene end by 5 bases; junction bases not matched to a gene: 8. Germline V gene data show CDR1 as SGHNT and CDR2 as YENEEA. CDR3 bases: TGTGCCAGCAGCTGGATAGGACTAGCGGGAGATAACAATGAGCAGTTCTTC. This codes for CASSWIGLAGDNNEQFF.

This rearrangement joins TRBV7-6 to TRBJ2-1, with TRBD2 matching 7 bases. Germline-derived CDR1 and CDR2 are SGHVS and FNYEAQ. The CDR3 consists of 13 residues. V was pared by 5 bases and J by 9 bases, with 7 bases of the junction left unmatched. This CDR3 reads CASSRTASGEQFF. The CDR3 DNA reads as TGTGCCAGCAGCAGGACGGCTAGCGGTGAGCAGTTCTTC.

V gene TRBV28 combines with J gene TRBJ1-5; D might be TRBD1 (6 bases). V was clipped by 1 base and J by 6 bases, with 13 bases between them. CDR1 is MDHEN, CDR2 SYDVKM, per germline. The CDR3 has 15 amino acids. For the CDR3, the DNA is TGTGCCAGCAGTTTATCGACAGGTTCTTCTCAGCCCCAGCATTTT. It translates to CASSLSTGSSQPQHF.

CDR3 residues: CAWNPGTGHSPLHF. The CDR3 DNA sequence: TGTGCCTGGAACCCCGGAACAGGGCATTCACCCCTCCACTTT. The V call is TRBV30, the J call TRBJ1-6, with D possibly being TRBD1 (6 bases). Trimming removed 4 bases from V and 8 bases from J, with 15 bases in between. CDR1 is GTSNPN and CDR2 is SVGIG in the germline V gene (reference sequence). The length of the CDR3 is 14 residues. The full variable domain, completed using reference TRBV30 and TRBJ1-6, is SQTIHQWPATLVQPVGSPLSLECTVEGTSNPNLYWYRQAAGRGLQLLFYSVGIGQISSEVPQNLSASRPQDRQFILSSKKLLLSDSGFYLCAWNPGTGHSPLHFGNGTRLTVT.

The chain joins TRBV9 to TRBJ2-3; TRBD2 aligns across 11 bases. V lost 3 bases, J lost 3 bases, and 3 bases stayed unmatched. The CDR3 extends over 15 amino acids. Germline values: CDR1 SGDLS, CDR2 YYNGEE. CDR3: CASSALAGETDTQYF. The CDR3 DNA sequence: TGTGCCAGCAGCGCACTAGCGGGGGAAACAGATACGCAGTATTTT.

This clone was seen a few times. The chain recombines TRBV6-5 with TRBJ1-3, with a possible D match to TRBD1 (5 bases). Trimming removed 4 bases at V and 0 bases at J, with 7 bases between. Germline CDR1 and CDR2: MNHEY and SVGAGI. The CDR3 loop spans 14 amino acids. The CDR3: CASSWGSSGNTIYF. CDR3 nucleotide sequence: TGTGCCAGCAGTTGGGGCAGCTCTGGAAACACCATATATTTT.

The chain carries TRBV28 and TRBJ2-5; perhaps TRBD1 as D (7 bases). The CDR3 contains 15 residues. Trimming stripped 6 bases from V and 2 bases from J, with 16 bases between. CDR1 is MDHEN, CDR2 SYDVKM, per germline. The CDR3, as DNA: TGTGCCAGCAGCCAACGGGGGACAGCTCAAGAGACCCAGTACTTC. The encoded protein is CASSQRGTAQETQYF.

V usage is TRBV5-1 and J usage is TRBJ2-5; possibly TRBD2 for D (7 bases). V was shortened by 0 bases and J by 5 bases, with 14 bases between the two germline ends. Germline V CDR1 and CDR2: SGHRS, YFSETQ. The length of the CDR3 is 15 residues. The CDR3: CASSLDGGAGETQYF. The CDR3 coding sequence is TGCGCCAGCAGCTTGGATGGGGGGGCTGGGGAGACCCAGTACTTC.

This chain uses TRBV7-2 with TRBJ2-7; a possible D gene is TRBD2 (7 bases). The CDR3 spans 15 residues. V lost 2 bases and J 5 bases, leaving 16 bases between the germline ends. CDR1 SGHTA and CDR2 FQGNSA come from the germline V gene. Here the CDR3 reads CASSLLGGAPHEQYF. The CDR3, as DNA: TGTGCCAGCAGCTTATTAGGGGGGGCCCCCCACGAGCAGTACTTC.

V usage is TRBV20-1 and J usage is TRBJ2-3, with a tentative D call TRBD1 (6 bases). The CDR3 is 16 amino acids. Germline CDR1 is DFQATT and CDR2 is SNEGSKA (reference sequence). Trimming cost V 3 bases and J 3 bases, with 19 bases left between them. As DNA, the CDR3 is TGCAGTGCTAGTTCCAGGGGACGGTCGAGGACAGATACGCAGTATTTT. It is translated as CSASSRGRSRTDTQYF.